This T cell receptor beta chain was recovered during a study of T cell responses to AZD1222 COVID-19 vaccine. Study-wide findings and caveats: Donors were chiefly white British, with a greater number of females, and clonal diversity was perhaps underestimated.

V lost 7 bases and J lost 2, with 9 bases in between. Germline-derived CDR1 and CDR2 are MDHEN and SYDVKM. The CDR3 is 12 residues long. Generated by immunoSEQ multiplex PCR, the TCRdb table keeps only in-frame clones and is missing some. Here the sample spans 80,000 to 100,000 clones, around 85% being singletons. About this clone itself: Its specificity is unknown.

This chain connects TRBV28 to TRBJ2-7; D not resolved. Here the sequenced sample was peripheral blood, taken 28 days after the second AZD1222 dose. This sequence originates from an adult who received the AZD1222 COVID-19 vaccine. CDR3 bases: TGTGCCAGCATTGGTCTGACCTACGAGCAGTACTTC. Translating it yields CASIGLTYEQYF. The full variable domain, rest sourced from reference TRBV28 and TRBJ2-7, is DVKVTQSSRYLVKRTGEKVFLECVQDMDHENMFWYRQDPGLGLRLIYFSYDVKMKEKGDIPEGYSVSREKKERFSLILESASTNQTSMYLCASIGLTYEQYFGPGTRLTVT.